This T cell receptor (beta chain) stems from a study of human T cells and chemical hapten exposure. Time point defined: patch test 3, about 24 weeks after DPC sensitization. Specified treatment: therapeutic diphenylcyclopropenone sensitization with weekly scalp DPC. TCRdb reprocessed the RACE reads with MiXCR, giving one entry per CDR3 protein. The repertoire consists of roughly 97,000 distinct CDR3 sequences, with around 25% occurring once and the leading ten covering over 9%. Study outcomes and limitations: Expanded TCRs formed significantly more large CDR3 similarity clusters than controls.

V lost 2 bases to trimming and J lost 1 base; unmatched junction nucleotides: 5. CDR1 is SEHNR and CDR2 is FQNEAQ in the germline V gene (reference sequence). The CDR3 consists of 16 residues. This clonotype was counted between two and nine times. The target antigen is unknown. This material consisted of whole blood, taken in connection with sensitization to the hapten diphenylcyclopropenone (DPC). This sequence originates from a man aged 35-49 years with alopecia areata. Some clones in this sample may be carry-over from other donors' samples. The V call is TRBV7-9, the J call TRBJ2-3; 8 positions match TRBD2. The CDR3 protein is CASSLQAGGGTDTQYF. The CDR3 coding sequence is TGTGCCAGCAGCTTACAGGCGGGAGGCGGCACAGATACGCAGTATTTT.